The rows below give T cell receptor beta chains drawn from one sample of a study of cytomegalovirus exposure and HLA in healthy donors. Sequencing used immunoSEQ multiplex PCR; TCRdb keeps in-frame clones, though not all of them. Among about 230,000 clones listed, around 78% were seen once. Sequenced material: PBMCs. The receptors stem from a boy under 18 in good health and CMV-seronegative. The CDR3 runs from the conserved cysteine through the conserved F or W. D genes are given only for firm matches. Part of the rows lack a size; the others show once, few, many or a class for expanded clones.

v_call: TRBV25-1; d_call: .; j_call: TRBJ1-1; clone_size: .; cdr3_aa: CASSEYGGDTEAFF; cdr3_nt: TGTGCCAGCAGTGAATATGGAGGGGACACTGAAGCTTTCTTT
v_call: TRBV14; d_call: TRBD1; j_call: TRBJ1-1; clone_size: .; cdr3_aa: CASSQGSPGQGGSEAFF; cdr3_nt: TGTGCCAGCAGCCAAGGCTCCCCGGGACAGGGAGGCTCTGAAGCTTTCTTT
v_call: TRBV29-1; d_call: .; j_call: TRBJ2-1; clone_size: once; cdr3_aa: CSVRQGSSYNEQFF; cdr3_nt: TGCAGCGTTCGCCAGGGGTCCTCCTACAATGAGCAGTTCTTC
v_call: TRBV7-8; d_call: TRBD1; j_call: TRBJ2-7; clone_size: .; cdr3_aa: CASSLSWDSPYEQYF; cdr3_nt: TGTGCCAGCAGCTTATCTTGGGACAGCCCCTACGAGCAGTACTTC
v_call: TRBV6-1; d_call: .; j_call: TRBJ1-5; clone_size: .; cdr3_aa: CASSEAGGHQPQHF; cdr3_nt: TGTGCCAGCAGTGAAGCGGGAGGTCATCAGCCCCAGCATTTT
v_call: TRBV4-1; d_call: TRBD1; j_call: TRBJ2-5; clone_size: .; cdr3_aa: CASSRLGQVIQETQYF; cdr3_nt: TGCGCCAGCAGCCGCCTGGGACAGGTGATCCAAGAGACCCAGTACTTC
v_call: TRBV6-1; d_call: .; j_call: TRBJ1-5; clone_size: few; cdr3_aa: CASSLRYRDQPQHF; cdr3_nt: TGTGCCAGCAGTTTACGTTACAGGGATCAGCCCCAGCATTTT
v_call: TRBV30; d_call: TRBD1; j_call: TRBJ2-2; clone_size: .; cdr3_aa: CAAGTGPGELFF; cdr3_nt: TGTGCAGCAGGGACAGGGCCCGGGGAGCTGTTTTTT
v_call: TRBV19; d_call: TRBD2; j_call: TRBJ2-7; clone_size: .; cdr3_aa: CASTPWGGAASYEQYF; cdr3_nt: TGTGCCAGTACCCCATGGGGAGGGGCCGCTTCCTACGAGCAGTACTTC
v_call: TRBV10-1; d_call: TRBD1; j_call: TRBJ2-3; clone_size: .; cdr3_aa: CASSEPKDRWDTDTQYF; cdr3_nt: TGCGCCAGCAGTGAGCCAAAGGACAGGTGGGACACAGATACGCAGTATTTT
v_call: TRBV10-3; d_call: .; j_call: TRBJ1-5; clone_size: .; cdr3_aa: CAISEDRNSNQPQHF; cdr3_nt: TGTGCCATCAGTGAGGACAGGAATAGCAATCAGCCCCAGCATTTT
v_call: TRBV5-4; d_call: .; j_call: TRBJ1-2; clone_size: .; cdr3_aa: CASSPSVGRYTF; cdr3_nt: TGTGCCAGCAGTCCGTCCGTGGGGCGCTACACCTTC
v_call: TRBV5-1; d_call: .; j_call: TRBJ1-1; clone_size: .; cdr3_aa: CASSLGPGREGTEAFF; cdr3_nt: TGCGCCAGCAGCTTGGGCCCGGGTAGGGAGGGAACTGAAGCTTTCTTT
v_call: TRBV14; d_call: TRBD1; j_call: TRBJ1-1; clone_size: .; cdr3_aa: CASSQVPLRTGGGTEAFF; cdr3_nt: TGTGCCAGCAGCCAAGTTCCCCTTCGGACAGGGGGCGGGACTGAAGCTTTCTTT